What follows are 8 T cell receptor beta chains derived from one specimen sequenced in a study of cytomegalovirus exposure and HLA in healthy donors. Use of 60 Vbeta and 13 Jbeta primers characterized the PCR. Some clones are missing from TCRdb's copy, which holds only in-frame ones; the method was immunoSEQ multiplex PCR. This sample has 150,000 to 250,000 clones, with roughly 78% found just once. The sample taken for sequencing was PBMCs. The receptor set was obtained from a woman under 40 in good health and CMV-seropositive.

The rearrangement uses TRBV29-1 and TRBJ1-1, with D possibly being TRBD1 (5 bases). V lost 7 bases, J lost 5 bases, and 14 bases lay in between. This CDR3 is 12 amino acids long. CDR1 and CDR2 (germline): SQVTM, ANQGSEA. This CDR3 reads CSAVAGGTEAFF. In nucleotides, the CDR3 is TGCAGCGCCGTCGCTGGGGGGACTGAAGCTTTCTTT. Variable domain in full (rest from reference TRBV29-1 and TRBJ1-1): SAVISQKPSRDICQRGTSLTIQCQVDSQVTMMFWYRQQPGQSLTLIATANQGSEATYESGFVIDKFPISRPNLTFSTLTVSNMSPEDSSIYLCSAVAGGTEAFFGQGTRLTVV.

The chain has TRBV10-1 and TRBJ1-1; 7 positions agree with TRBD1. This CDR3 is built from 15 residues. V lost 2 bases and J lost 10; bases outside the gene matches: 13. Germline CDR1 WNHNN, CDR2 SYGVQD (reference sequence). CDR3 loop: CASSEKDRPGGVAFF. The CDR3 nucleotides read TGCGCCAGCAGTGAGAAGGACAGGCCAGGTGGGGTAGCTTTCTTT.

Regarding this clone: The junction does not match germline at one end; this may be a read error. The chain has TRBV6-1 and TRBJ1-2; no clear D. Per the germline V gene, CDR1 is MNHNS and CDR2 is SASEGT. This CDR3 region has 15 residues. CDR3 amino acids: CASSESSPGNYGYSF. The CDR3 nucleotides read TGTGCCAGCAGTGAAAGCTCGCCGGGTAACTATGGGTACTCCTTC.

The chain carries TRBV27 and TRBJ1-1; D gene ambiguous. Germline CDR1 MNHEY, CDR2 SMNVEV (reference sequence). The CDR3 is made up of 12 amino acids. The V gene lost 6 bases and the J gene lost 6 bases, with 11 bases spanning the gap. CDR3 nucleotide sequence: TGTGCCAGCAGGACGCGCGGGCCTGAAGCTTTCTTT. This codes for CASRTRGPEAFF.

With respect to this clone: This sequence is one base from a far larger clone and is likely a read error. The genes are TRBV4-3 and TRBJ1-2; TRBD1 agrees at 7 bases. Germline V gene data show CDR1 as LGHNA and CDR2 as YSLEER. Losses at the gene ends were 6 bases for V and 4 bases for J; bases not matched to a gene: 5. This CDR3 region has 13 residues. The CDR3 is CASRPGTAYGYTF. The CDR3 DNA is TGCGCCAGCAGACCTGGGACAGCCTATGGCTACACCTTC.

The V and J genes are TRBV6-6 and TRBJ2-1, with a weak D call TRBD2 (5 bases). V shed 10 bases and J shed 0 bases, with 13 bases lying between them. The CDR3 loop spans 14 amino acids. Germline CDR1 MNHNY, CDR2 SVGAGI (reference sequence). The CDR3 region has the DNA TGTGCCACCAGGCTAGGGAGCTCCTACAATGAGCAGTTCTTC. Protein sequence: CATRLGSSYNEQFF.

The chain couples TRBV21-1 to TRBJ1-1; the DNA was not used to check the table's D call, TRBD1. TRBV21-1 is a documented pseudogene. The CDR3 spans 15 residues. In DNA, the CDR3 is TGTGCCAGCAGCGGACCTGGACAGGGGGGGGTTGAAGCTTTCTTT. This translates into CASSGPGQGGVEAFF.

The V and J genes are TRBV7-9 and TRBJ2-1; D is possibly TRBD2 (6 bases). The CDR3 totals 16 residues. The V gene's germline CDR1 is SEHNR and CDR2 FQNEAQ (reference sequence). The V gene lost 3 bases and the J gene lost 7 bases, with 19 bases spanning the gap. The CDR3 region is CASSFGGATVRNEQFF. The CDR3 DNA reads TGTGCCAGCAGCTTTGGCGGGGCAACTGTAAGGAATGAGCAGTTCTTC. Full variable domain (remainder filled in from reference TRBV7-9 and TRBJ2-1): DTGVSQNPRHKITKRGQNVTFRCDPISEHNRLYWYRQTLGQGPEFLTYFQNEAQLEKSRLLSDRFSAERPKGSFSTLEIQRTEQGDSAMYLCASSFGGATVRNEQFFGPGTRLTVL.